Included here is one T cell receptor beta chain sequence, with context. Original data processing: Estimated nucleated cell counts came from reference gene primer amplification. The repertoire was sequenced with immunoSEQ multiplex PCR; TCRdb's copy has only in-frame clones and lacks some. The DNA gave D and trimming, while V, J and clone size come from that table. The sample shows roughly 300,000 clones, 65% to 90% of them seen only once. The ends were cut back, 1 base at V and 7 bases at J, with 5 bases in the middle. There are 11 residues in the CDR3. CDR1 and CDR2 from the germline V gene are SGHRS and YFSETQ. The entry originates in a study of blood T cell repertoires in COVID-19. Turning to the study itself: From the United States, Italy and Spain came samples of acute and convalescent COVID-19. PBMCs, B-cell-depleted T cells, or T cells were the source of the cDNA or gDNA that made up the material.

The receptor's source is a human donor in a cohort sampled during active COVID-19. The chain links TRBV5-1 to TRBJ1-1; D ambiguous. The sequenced sample was peripheral blood. CDR3 DNA sequence: TGCGCCAGCAGCTTGACCGGTGAAGCTTTCTTT. This gives the protein CASSLTGEAFF.